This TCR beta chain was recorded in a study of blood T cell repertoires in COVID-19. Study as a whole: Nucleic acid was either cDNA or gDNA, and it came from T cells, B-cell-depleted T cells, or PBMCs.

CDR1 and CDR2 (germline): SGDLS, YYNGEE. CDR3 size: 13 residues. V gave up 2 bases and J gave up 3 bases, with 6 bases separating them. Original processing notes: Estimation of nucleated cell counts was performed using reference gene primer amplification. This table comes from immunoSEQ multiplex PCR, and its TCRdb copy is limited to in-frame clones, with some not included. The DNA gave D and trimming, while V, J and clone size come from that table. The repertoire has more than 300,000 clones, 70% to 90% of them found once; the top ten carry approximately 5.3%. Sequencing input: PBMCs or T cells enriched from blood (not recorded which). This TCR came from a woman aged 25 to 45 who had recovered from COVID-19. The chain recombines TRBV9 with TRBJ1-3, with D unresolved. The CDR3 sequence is CASSVNYGNTIYF. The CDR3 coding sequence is TGTGCCAGCAGCGTTAACTATGGAAACACCATATATTTT.